A single sample gave rise to the 15 T cell receptor beta chains below, sequenced in a study of blood T cell repertoires in COVID-19. Produced via immunoSEQ multiplex PCR; TCRdb's table is partial and in-frame only. The table has 85,000 to 130,000 clones, roughly 92% seen once. Sequenced: peripheral blood. Every receptor here comes from a man between 65 and 79 years old with acute or convalescent COVID-19.

V is TRBV6-1 and J is TRBJ2-1, with D possibly TRBD2 on 6 matching bases. Trimming stripped 3 bases from V and 7 bases from J, with 13 bases between. Germline V gene lookup returns CDR1 MNHNS and CDR2 SASEGT. The CDR3 runs 14 residues. CDR3 amino acids: CASSERAGPNEQFF. The CDR3 DNA reads as TGTGCCAGCAGTGAGAGGGCGGGGCCGAATGAGCAGTTCTTC.

The genes are TRBV9 and TRBJ2-1, with TRBD2 matching 12 bases. The CDR3 spans 15 residues. The germline V gene has CDR1 SGDLS and CDR2 YYNGEE. Germline trimming cut 4 bases from V and 3 bases from J; bases unmatched to any gene: 2. CDR3 DNA sequence: TGTGCCAGCAGCCAACTAGCGGGAGGCTACAATGAGCAGTTCTTC. Translating it yields CASSQLAGGYNEQFF.

The chain carries TRBV19 and TRBJ2-5; 7 bases are a match to TRBD2. CDR1 is LNHDA, CDR2 SQIVND, per germline (reference sequence). CDR3 size: 13 residues. V lost 6 bases, J lost 1 base, and 2 bases stayed unmatched. CDR3 region: CASSGGFQETQYF. The DNA of the CDR3 is TGTGCCAGTAGCGGGGGGTTCCAAGAGACCCAGTACTTC.

This chain links TRBV7-9 with TRBJ2-3, with D uncertain. Per germline, CDR1 SEHNR and CDR2 FQNEAQ (reference sequence). The CDR3 length is 15 residues. Trimming removed 1 base from V and 0 bases from J, with 8 bases in between. The DNA of the CDR3 is TGTGCCAGCAGCTTAGATCTGACTAGCACAGATACGCAGTATTTT. The encoded protein is CASSLDLTSTDTQYF.

This chain connects TRBV18 to TRBJ1-1; TRBD1 matches at 7 bases. The CDR3 length is 15 residues. V lost 4 bases and J lost 3; bases outside the gene matches: 8. The germline CDR1 and CDR2 sequences are KGHSH and LQKENI. CDR3 residues: CASSQFLDRDTEAFF. DNA for the CDR3: TGTGCCAGCTCACAATTCTTAGACAGGGACACTGAAGCTTTCTTT.

This chain joins TRBV19 and TRBJ1-1; D might be TRBD1 (6 bases). Germline CDR1 is LNHDA and CDR2 is SQIVND (reference sequence). CDR3 length: 15 amino acids. V lost 5 bases to trimming and J lost 0 bases, with 13 bases between them. CDR3 region: CASSRGADMNTEAFF. CDR3 DNA sequence: TGTGCCAGTAGTCGGGGGGCCGATATGAACACTGAAGCTTTCTTT. Variable domain in full (rest from reference TRBV19 and TRBJ1-1): DGGITQSPKYLFRKEGQNVTLSCEQNLNHDAMYWYRQDPGQGLRLIYYSQIVNDFQKGDIAEGYSVSREKKESFPLTVTSAQKNPTAFYLCASSRGADMNTEAFFGQGTRLTVV.

This clone was seen a single time. The rearrangement uses TRBV2 and TRBJ1-6; a weak D match, TRBD1 (6 bases). The CDR3 totals 12 residues. Germline V CDR1 and CDR2: SNHLY, FYNNEI. The germline V and J ends were trimmed by 6 bases and 12 bases, with 12 bases remaining between them. As DNA, the CDR3 is TGTGCCAGCAGGGACAGCGTAGGACCCCTCCACTTT. Translation: CASRDSVGPLHF.

The J gene is TRBJ2-2, the V gene TRBV5-5; TRBD2 might be the D (5 bases). Germline CDR1 reads SGHKS; CDR2 reads YYEKEE (reference sequence). Trimming took 3 bases from V and 2 from J, leaving 8 bases between them. This CDR3 is built from 14 residues. Here the CDR3 DNA reads TGTGCCAGCAGCTCCCCGGGAAACACCGGGGAGCTGTTTTTT. This sequence encodes CASSSPGNTGELFF.

V and J are TRBV28 and TRBJ1-1, with a weak D call TRBD1 (5 bases). CDR1 is MDHEN and CDR2 is SYDVKM in the germline V gene. There are 15 residues in the CDR3. The V and J ends lost 2 bases and 1 base respectively, with 11 bases between them. CDR3 DNA sequence: TGTGCCAGCAGTTTACAGGCAGGGTGGAACACTGAAGCTTTCTTT. This translates into CASSLQAGWNTEAFF.

The chain is built from TRBV6-5 and TRBJ1-6; D gene ambiguous. Trimming pared 4 bases from V and 5 bases from J, leaving 12 bases between. The CDR3 is made up of 15 amino acids. Germline loops: CDR1 MNHEY, CDR2 SVGAGI. The CDR3 coding sequence is TGTGCCAGCAGTTTGGGCATCAATCATAATTCACCCCTCCACTTT. Translated: CASSLGINHNSPLHF.

V and J are TRBV6-5 and TRBJ1-1; 7 bases match TRBD1. Germline CDR1 is MNHEY and CDR2 is SVGAGI. CDR3 length: 14 amino acids. V dropped 5 bases and J dropped 4; count of bases not matched to a gene: 7. CDR3: CASSRASGGTEAFF. The CDR3 DNA reads as TGTGCCAGCAGTCGAGCTTCAGGGGGCACTGAAGCTTTCTTT.

This clone was recorded only once. The chain carries TRBV5-1 and TRBJ2-5, with D possibly TRBD2 on 6 matching bases. CDR1 and CDR2 from the germline V gene are SGHRS and YFSETQ. Between the trimmed V and J ends, which lost 4 bases and 1 base, there was a span of 20 bases. The CDR3 extends over 17 amino acids. CDR3 nucleotide sequence: TGCGCCAGCAGCCCCCGCCTCCCTAGCGCCCCCCAAGAGACCCAGTACTTC. Translating it yields CASSPRLPSAPQETQYF.

V is TRBV5-1 and J is TRBJ2-6; the D is unclear. CDR1 and CDR2 (germline): SGHRS, YFSETQ. The CDR3 sequence is 14 residues long. The germline V and J ends were trimmed by 4 bases and 3 bases, with 8 bases remaining between them. The CDR3 sequence is CASSPWSGANVLTF. In DNA form, the CDR3 reads TGCGCCAGCAGCCCCTGGAGTGGGGCCAACGTCCTGACTTTC.

The V and J genes are TRBV28 and TRBJ1-2; D is ambiguous. The germline V gene encodes CDR1 MDHEN and CDR2 SYDVKM. This CDR3 region has 15 residues. With 2 bases removed from V and 4 bases from J, the gap between germline ends came to 14 bases. CDR3 sequence (DNA): TGTGCCAGCAGTTTAGAGGGCTTTCGAAGCTATGGCTACACCTTC. Amino acid sequence: CASSLEGFRSYGYTF.

V usage is TRBV6-5 and J usage is TRBJ2-1; TRBD2 aligns across 10 bases. This CDR3 comprises 16 residues. Unmatched junction bases numbered 8, after V lost 0 bases and J lost 9 bases. CDR1 is MNHEY and CDR2 is SVGAGI in the germline V gene. CDR3 amino acids: CASSYSGLAGESEQFF. As DNA, the CDR3 is TGTGCCAGCAGTTACTCGGGCCTAGCGGGAGAGAGTGAGCAGTTCTTC.